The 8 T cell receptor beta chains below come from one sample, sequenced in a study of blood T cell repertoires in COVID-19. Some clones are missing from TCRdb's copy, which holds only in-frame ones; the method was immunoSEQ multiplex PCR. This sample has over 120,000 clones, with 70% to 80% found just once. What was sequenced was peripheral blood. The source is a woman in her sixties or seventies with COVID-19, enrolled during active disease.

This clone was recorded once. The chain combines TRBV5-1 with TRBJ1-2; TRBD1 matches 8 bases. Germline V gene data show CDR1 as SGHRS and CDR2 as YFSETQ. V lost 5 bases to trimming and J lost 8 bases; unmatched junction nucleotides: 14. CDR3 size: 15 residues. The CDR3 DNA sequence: TGCGCCAGCAGACCCAGGACAGGGTCCGAGAGAGGCTACACCTTC. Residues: CASRPRTGSERGYTF.

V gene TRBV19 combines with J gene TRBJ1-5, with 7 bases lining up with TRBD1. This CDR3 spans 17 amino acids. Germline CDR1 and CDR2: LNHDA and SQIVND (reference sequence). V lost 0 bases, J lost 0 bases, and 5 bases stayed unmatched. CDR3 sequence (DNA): TGTGCCAGTAGTATAGATCTGGGGACAGATAGCAATCAGCCCCAGCATTTT. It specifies CASSIDLGTDSNQPQHF.

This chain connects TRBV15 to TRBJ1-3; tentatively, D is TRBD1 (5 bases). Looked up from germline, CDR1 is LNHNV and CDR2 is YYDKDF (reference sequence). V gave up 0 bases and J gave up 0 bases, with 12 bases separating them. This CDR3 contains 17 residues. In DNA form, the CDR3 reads TGTGCCACCAGCAGAGATCGGGGGGTGGGCTCTGGAAACACCATATATTTT. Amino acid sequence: CATSRDRGVGSGNTIYF.

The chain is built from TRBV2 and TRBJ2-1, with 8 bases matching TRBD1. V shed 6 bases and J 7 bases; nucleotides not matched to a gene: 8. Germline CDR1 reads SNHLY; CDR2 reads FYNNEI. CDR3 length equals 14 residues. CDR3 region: CASRVDRVINEQFF. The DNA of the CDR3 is TGTGCCAGCAGGGTGGACAGGGTAATTAATGAGCAGTTCTTC.

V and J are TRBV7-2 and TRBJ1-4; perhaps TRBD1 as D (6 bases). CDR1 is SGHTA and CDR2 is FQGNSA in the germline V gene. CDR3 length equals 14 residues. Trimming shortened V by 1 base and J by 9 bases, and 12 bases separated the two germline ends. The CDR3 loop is CASSLGGQGKKLFF. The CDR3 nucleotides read TGTGCCAGCAGCTTAGGAGGGCAGGGGAAAAAACTGTTTTTT.

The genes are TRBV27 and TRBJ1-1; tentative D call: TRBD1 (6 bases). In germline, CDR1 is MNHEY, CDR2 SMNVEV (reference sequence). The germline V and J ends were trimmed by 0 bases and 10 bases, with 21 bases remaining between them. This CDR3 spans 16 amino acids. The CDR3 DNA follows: TGTGCCAGCAGTTTATCGGGTTTGAGGGGGTCGAGGGGAGCTTTCTTT. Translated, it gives CASSLSGLRGSRGAFF.

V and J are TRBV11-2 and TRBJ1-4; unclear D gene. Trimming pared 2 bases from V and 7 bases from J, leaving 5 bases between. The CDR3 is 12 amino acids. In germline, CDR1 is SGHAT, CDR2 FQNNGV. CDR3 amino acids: CASSLMSEKLFF. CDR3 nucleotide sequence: TGTGCCAGCAGCTTAATGAGTGAAAAACTGTTTTTT.

DNA of the CDR3: TGTGCCACCAGTGATCTAGGTTCGGGGGGCACCGGGGAGCTGTTTTTT. Encoded protein: CATSDLGSGGTGELFF. The J gene is TRBJ2-2, the V gene TRBV24-1; the match to TRBD2 covers 7 bases. Germline CDR1 reads KGHDR; CDR2 reads SFDVKD. The V segment lost 3 bases and the J segment 4 bases; nucleotides outside the gene matches: 7. This CDR3 spans 16 amino acids.